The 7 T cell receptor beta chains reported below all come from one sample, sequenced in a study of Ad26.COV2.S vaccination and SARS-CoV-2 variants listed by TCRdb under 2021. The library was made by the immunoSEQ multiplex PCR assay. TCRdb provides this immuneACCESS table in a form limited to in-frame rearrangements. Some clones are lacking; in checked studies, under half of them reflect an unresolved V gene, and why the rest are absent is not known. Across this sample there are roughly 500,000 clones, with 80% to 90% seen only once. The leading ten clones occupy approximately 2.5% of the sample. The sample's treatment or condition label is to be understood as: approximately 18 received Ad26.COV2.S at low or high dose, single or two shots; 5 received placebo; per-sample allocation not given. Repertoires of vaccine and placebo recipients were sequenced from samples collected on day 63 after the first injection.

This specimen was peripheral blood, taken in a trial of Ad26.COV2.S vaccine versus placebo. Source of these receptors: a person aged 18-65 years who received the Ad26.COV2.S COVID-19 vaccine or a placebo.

CDR3 sequence (DNA): TGTGCCAGCAGTGAATGGGGGATAATAAGGGCTAATGAAAAACTGTTTTTT. As protein: CASSEWGIIRANEKLFF. The V call is TRBV2, the J call TRBJ1-4; perhaps TRBD1 as D (5 bases). V lost 2 bases and J 3 bases, leaving 16 bases between the germline ends. CDR3 length: 17 amino acids. CDR1 and CDR2 from the germline V gene are SNHLY and FYNNEI.

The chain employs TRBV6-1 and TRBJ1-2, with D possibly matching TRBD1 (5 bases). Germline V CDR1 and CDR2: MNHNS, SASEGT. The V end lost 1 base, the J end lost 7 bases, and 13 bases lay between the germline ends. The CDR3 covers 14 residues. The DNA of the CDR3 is TGTGCCAGCAGTGAAGGTGCAGGGAGAGGTGGCTACACCTTC. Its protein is CASSEGAGRGGYTF.

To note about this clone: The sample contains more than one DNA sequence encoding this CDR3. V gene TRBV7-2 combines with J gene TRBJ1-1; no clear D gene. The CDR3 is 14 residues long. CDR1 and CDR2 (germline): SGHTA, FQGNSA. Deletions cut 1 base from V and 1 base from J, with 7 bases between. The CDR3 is CASSLGRANTEAFF. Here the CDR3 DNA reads TGTGCCAGCAGCTTAGGGCGGGCGAACACTGAAGCTTTCTTT. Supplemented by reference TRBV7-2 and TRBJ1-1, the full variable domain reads GAGVSQSPSNKVTEKGKDVELRCDPISGHTALYWYRQSLGQGLEFLIYFQGNSAPDKSGLPSDRFSAERTGGSVSTLTIQRTQQEDSAVYLCASSLGRANTEAFFGQGTRLTVV.

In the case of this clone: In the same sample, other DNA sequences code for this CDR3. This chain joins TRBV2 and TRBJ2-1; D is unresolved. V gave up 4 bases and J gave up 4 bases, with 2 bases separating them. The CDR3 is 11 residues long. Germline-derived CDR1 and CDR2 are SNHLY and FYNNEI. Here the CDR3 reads CASSAYNEQFF. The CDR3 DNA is TGTGCCAGCAGTGCATACAATGAGCAGTTCTTC.

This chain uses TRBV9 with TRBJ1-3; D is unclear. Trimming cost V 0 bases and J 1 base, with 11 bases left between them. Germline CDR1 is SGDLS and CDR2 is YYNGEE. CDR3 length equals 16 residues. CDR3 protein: CASSVGVVGSGNTIYF. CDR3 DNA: TGTGCCAGCAGCGTAGGAGTCGTAGGATCTGGAAACACCATATATTTT.

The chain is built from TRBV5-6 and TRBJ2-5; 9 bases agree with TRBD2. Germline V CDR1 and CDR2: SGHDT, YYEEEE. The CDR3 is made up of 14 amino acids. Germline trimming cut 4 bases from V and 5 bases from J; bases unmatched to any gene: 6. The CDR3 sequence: CASSSSGGYETQYF. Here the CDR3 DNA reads TGTGCCAGCAGCAGTAGCGGGGGATATGAGACCCAGTACTTC.

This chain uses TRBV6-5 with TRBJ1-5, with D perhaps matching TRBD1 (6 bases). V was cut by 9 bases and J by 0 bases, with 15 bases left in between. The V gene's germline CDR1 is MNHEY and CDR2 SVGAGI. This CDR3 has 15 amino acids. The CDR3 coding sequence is TGTGCCAGTTCCGGGACAACATATAGCAATCAGCCCCAGCATTTT. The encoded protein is CASSGTTYSNQPQHF.